This is a list of T cell receptor beta chains from one sample in a study of blood T cell repertoires in COVID-19. The assay was immunoSEQ multiplex PCR, and TCRdb's table has in-frame clones only and misses some. The data hold around 130,000 clones, with 84% observed a single time. Sequencing input: peripheral blood. These receptors were obtained from a woman aged 55-69 years with acute or convalescent COVID-19. Each CDR3 is given with its conserved first and last residue. The order of the fields is D gene, V gene, clone size, J gene, CDR3 protein, CDR3 DNA. D genes are given only for firm matches. Clone size is shown for a subset of rows, as once, few, many or a class of expanded clone.

>-|TRBV18|-|TRBJ2-1
CASSPPGQPNNEQFF
TGTGCCAGCTCACCTCCTGGACAGCCCAACAATGAGCAGTTCTTC
>-|TRBV29-1|many|TRBJ1-1
CSVEISAEAFF
TGCAGCGTTGAAATTTCCGCTGAAGCTTTCTTT
>-|TRBV12-3/TRBV12-4|-|TRBJ1-4
CASSFSGEKLFF
TGTGCCAGCAGTTTTTCGGGGGAAAAACTGTTTTTT
>TRBD1|TRBV5-1|few|TRBJ1-2
CASSLLGTGTGVLYGYTF
TGCGCCAGCAGCTTGTTGGGAACCGGGACAGGGGTCCTGTATGGCTACACCTTC
>-|TRBV5-6|-|TRBJ1-1
CASSLAAGGAFF
TGTGCCAGCAGCTTGGCTGCCGGGGGAGCTTTCTTT
>TRBD1|TRBV10-1|-|TRBJ2-2
CASSVAGQGSGELFF
TGCGCCAGCAGTGTTGCGGGACAGGGTTCGGGGGAGCTGTTTTTT
>TRBD2|TRBV2|-|TRBJ2-3
CASSAGTSGADTQYF
TGTGCCAGCAGTGCCGGGACTAGCGGGGCAGATACGCAGTATTTT
>-|TRBV3-1/TRBV3-2|-|TRBJ1-4
CASSQGGNEKLFF
TGTGCCAGCAGCCAAGGAGGGAATGAAAAACTGTTTTTT
>TRBD1|TRBV6-1|once|TRBJ1-3
CASTVQGSGNTIYF
TGTGCCAGCACAGTACAGGGGTCCGGAAACACCATATATTTT
>TRBD2|TRBV25-1|-|TRBJ2-1
CASSDPAGPNEQFF
TGTGCCAGCAGTGACCCAGCGGGGCCCAATGAGCAGTTCTTC
>-|TRBV30|-|TRBJ2-2
CAWSPGLRGELFF
TGTGCCTGGAGTCCGGGACTCCGAGGGGAGCTGTTTTTT
>-|TRBV24-1|-|TRBJ1-2
CATSDWGDGYTF
TGTGCCACCAGTGATTGGGGAGATGGCTACACCTTC
>-|TRBV4-1|-|TRBJ1-5
CASSQDGPVSNQPQHF
TGCGCCAGCAGCCAAGATGGTCCGGTTAGCAATCAGCCCCAGCATTTT
>TRBD1|TRBV7-2|-|TRBJ2-7
CASSGQGTYEQYF
TGTGCCAGCAGCGGACAGGGCACCTACGAGCAGTACTTC
>-|TRBV27|few|TRBJ1-2
CASSLGGAGGYGYTF
TGTGCCAGCAGTTTAGGAGGGGCGGGAGGCTATGGCTACACCTTC
>TRBD1|TRBV3-1/TRBV3-2|-|TRBJ1-2
CASSRGTGGAYGYTF
TGTGCCAGCAGCCGAGGGACAGGGGGCGCCTATGGCTACACCTTC
>TRBD1|TRBV7-9|-|TRBJ1-2
CASSDKTGTYGYTF
TGTGCCAGCAGCGACAAGACAGGGACCTATGGCTACACCTTC
>-|TRBV28|-|TRBJ1-1
CASRLQGWTEAFF
TGTGCCAGCAGACTCCAGGGGTGGACTGAAGCTTTCTTT
>TRBD2|TRBV10-1|-|TRBJ2-7
CASSESTGLDAQYF
TGCGCCAGCAGTGAGTCGACGGGACTAGACGCGCAGTACTTC
>-|TRBV30|-|TRBJ1-6
CAWRGVPGSSPLHF
TGTGCCTGGAGGGGAGTGCCCGGGAGTTCACCCCTCCACTTT
>-|TRBV6-5|-|TRBJ1-1
CASKTDMNTEAFF
TGTGCCAGCAAAACGGACATGAACACTGAAGCTTTCTTT
>TRBD1|TRBV25-1|-|TRBJ1-4
CASSTGGNEKLFF
TGTGCCAGCAGTACAGGGGGGAATGAAAAACTGTTTTTT
>-|TRBV10-2|-|TRBJ2-5
CASSEGPPRETQYF
TGCGCCAGCAGTGAGGGGCCCCCCAGGGAGACCCAGTACTTC
>-|TRBV14|few|TRBJ1-2
CASSQVSGLGYGYTF
TGTGCCAGCAGCCAAGTCAGCGGCCTCGGCTATGGCTACACCTTC
>-|TRBV6-1|-|TRBJ1-6
CASSVRLAPEDSPLHF
TGTGCCAGCAGTGTCCGTCTCGCCCCAGAGGATTCACCCCTCCACTTT
>TRBD2|TRBV19|-|TRBJ2-1
CASSSRTSVYNEQFF
TGTGCCAGTAGTAGTCGGACTAGCGTATACAATGAGCAGTTCTTC
>-|TRBV5-1|few|TRBJ1-4
CASKVEGTGTEKLFF
TGCGCCAGCAAAGTGGAGGGGACTGGTACTGAAAAACTGTTTTTT
>TRBD1|TRBV6-5|-|TRBJ1-1
CASLRQGVNTEAFF
TGTGCCAGCCTGAGACAGGGGGTAAACACTGAAGCTTTCTTT
>-|TRBV30|-|TRBJ1-2
CAVLRPRVNYGYTF
TGTGCCGTCCTCCGTCCCCGGGTTAACTATGGCTACACCTTC
>TRBD1|TRBV6-4|-|TRBJ2-7
CASSETGTTEQYF
TGTGCCAGCAGTGAGACAGGGACCACCGAGCAGTACTTC